Below, 5 T cell receptor beta chains from the same sample are listed, as sequenced in a study of regulatory T cells in long-lasting Graves disease. Investigators prepared the TCR beta libraries by applying iRepertoire HTBI primers and Arm-PCR of CDR3 regions. TCRdb ran MiXCR on the multiplex PCR reads and lists one entry per CDR3 protein. The sample includes about 660,000 distinct CDR3 sequences, 25% to 30% seen only once; the top ten take roughly 41%. Time point meaning: persistent/refractory GD, antithyroid drugs over 5 years with positive TRAb. Extracted PBMC RNA gave rise to the TCR library. Here the sequenced sample was peripheral blood mononuclear cells (PBMCs), taken when the disease was refractory, from a patient treated with antithyroid drugs. The receptors originated from a female donor with Graves disease.

V is TRBV12-3 or TRBV12-4 and J is TRBJ2-7; D is uncertain. CDR3 length: 9 amino acids. The V end was cut by 10 bases, the J end by 6 bases, with 7 bases between. CDR3: CATPIEQYF. As DNA, the CDR3 is TGTGCCACCCCAATCGAGCAGTACTTC.

This clonotype was recorded at least ten times. The CDR3 DNA reads TGTGCCAGCAGCCTACAGGGTAGCACTGAAGCTTTCTTT. Residues: CASSLQGSTEAFF. The chain has TRBV7-9 and TRBJ1-1; perhaps TRBD1 as D (6 bases). Germline V lookup: CDR1 SEHNR, CDR2 FQNEAQ (reference sequence). Deletions cut 5 bases from V and 4 bases from J, with 11 bases between. CDR3 length: 13 residues.

The chain joins TRBV6-1 to TRBJ2-1; 8 bases fit TRBD2. The CDR3 has 16 residues. The V segment lost 6 bases and the J segment 7 bases; nucleotides outside the gene matches: 14. Germline V gene sequence: CDR1 MNHNS, CDR2 SASEGT. CDR3 loop: CASSSRRGGGRNEQFF. CDR3 bases: TGTGCCAGCAGCTCTCGACGGGGGGGAGGCCGTAATGAGCAGTTCTTC.

The V call is TRBV7-9, the J call TRBJ1-1, with D possibly being TRBD1 (5 bases). The germline V gene encodes CDR1 SEHNR and CDR2 FQNEAQ (reference sequence). The CDR3 length is 16 residues. Trimming took 5 bases from V and 0 from J, leaving 16 bases between them. The CDR3 DNA follows: TGTGCCAGCAGCCCCCCTGGCCGACAGCTGAACACTGAAGCTTTCTTT. It translates to CASSPPGRQLNTEAFF.

CDR3 in DNA: TGTGCCATCAGTGAGCCAGGACAGGGAGATGTCGGCTACACCTTC. It codes for CAISEPGQGDVGYTF. This chain joins TRBV10-3 and TRBJ1-2; TRBD1 matches at 8 bases. The CDR3 is made up of 15 amino acids. The germline V gene encodes CDR1 ENHRY and CDR2 SYGVKD. V shed 2 bases, J shed 8 bases, and the junction held 10 bases outside the gene matches.